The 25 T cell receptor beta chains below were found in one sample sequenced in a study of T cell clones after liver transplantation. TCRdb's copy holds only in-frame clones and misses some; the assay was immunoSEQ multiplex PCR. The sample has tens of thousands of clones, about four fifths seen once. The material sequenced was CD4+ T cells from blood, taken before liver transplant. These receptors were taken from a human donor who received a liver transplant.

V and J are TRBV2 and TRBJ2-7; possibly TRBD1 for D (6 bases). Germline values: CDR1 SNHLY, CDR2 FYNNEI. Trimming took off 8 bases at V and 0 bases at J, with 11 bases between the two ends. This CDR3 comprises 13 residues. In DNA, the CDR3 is TGTGCCAGCGGAAGACAGGTCTCCTACGAGCAGTACTTC. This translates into CASGRQVSYEQYF.

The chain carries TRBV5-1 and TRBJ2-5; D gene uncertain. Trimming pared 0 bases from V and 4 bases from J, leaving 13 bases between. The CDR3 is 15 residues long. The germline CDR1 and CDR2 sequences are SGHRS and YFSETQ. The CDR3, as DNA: TGCGCCAGCAGCTTGGATAACCCGGGTAGAGAGACCCAGTACTTC. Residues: CASSLDNPGRETQYF.

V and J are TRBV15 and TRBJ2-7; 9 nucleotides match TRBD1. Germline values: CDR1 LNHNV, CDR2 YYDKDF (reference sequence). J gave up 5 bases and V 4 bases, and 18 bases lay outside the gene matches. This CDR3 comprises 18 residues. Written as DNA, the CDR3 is TGTGCCACCAGCACCCCAGGGACAGCCTCACAGGGGGCCCACGAGCAGTACTTC. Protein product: CATSTPGTASQGAHEQYF.

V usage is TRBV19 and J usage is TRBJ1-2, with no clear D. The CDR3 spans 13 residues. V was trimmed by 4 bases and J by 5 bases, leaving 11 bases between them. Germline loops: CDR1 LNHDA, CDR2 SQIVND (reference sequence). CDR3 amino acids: CASSTGIDYGYTF. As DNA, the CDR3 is TGTGCCAGTAGTACAGGAATCGATTATGGCTACACCTTC.

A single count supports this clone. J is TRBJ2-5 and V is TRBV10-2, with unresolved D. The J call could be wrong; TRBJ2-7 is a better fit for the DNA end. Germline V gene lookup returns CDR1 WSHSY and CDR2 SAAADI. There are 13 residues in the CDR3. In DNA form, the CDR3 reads TGCGCCAGCAGTGAGTCCTCGTGGCTCGAGCAGTACTTC. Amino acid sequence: CASSESSWLEQYF.

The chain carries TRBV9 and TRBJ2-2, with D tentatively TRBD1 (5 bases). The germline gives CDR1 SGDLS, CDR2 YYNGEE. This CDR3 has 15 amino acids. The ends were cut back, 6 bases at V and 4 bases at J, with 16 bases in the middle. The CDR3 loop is CASNLASQGTGELFF. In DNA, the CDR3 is TGTGCCAGCAACTTAGCTTCCCAGGGCACCGGGGAGCTGTTTTTT. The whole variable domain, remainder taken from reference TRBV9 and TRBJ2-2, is DSGVTQTPKHLITATGQRVTLRCSPRSGDLSVYWYQQSLDQGLQFLIQYYNGEERAKGNILERFSAQQFPDLHSELNLSSLELGDSALYFCASNLASQGTGELFFGEGSRLTVL.

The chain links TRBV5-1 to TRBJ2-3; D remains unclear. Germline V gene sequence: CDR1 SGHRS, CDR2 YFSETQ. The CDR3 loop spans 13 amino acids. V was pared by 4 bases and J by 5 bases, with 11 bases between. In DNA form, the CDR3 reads TGCGCCAGCAGCCCCCCCGTGGTAGATACGCAGTATTTT. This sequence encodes CASSPPVVDTQYF.

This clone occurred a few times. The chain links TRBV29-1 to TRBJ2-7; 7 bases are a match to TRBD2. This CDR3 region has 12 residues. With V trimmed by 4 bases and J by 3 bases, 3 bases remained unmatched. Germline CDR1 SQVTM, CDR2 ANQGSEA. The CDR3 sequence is CSVVWGGYEQYF. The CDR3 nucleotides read TGCAGCGTTGTATGGGGGGGCTACGAGCAGTACTTC.

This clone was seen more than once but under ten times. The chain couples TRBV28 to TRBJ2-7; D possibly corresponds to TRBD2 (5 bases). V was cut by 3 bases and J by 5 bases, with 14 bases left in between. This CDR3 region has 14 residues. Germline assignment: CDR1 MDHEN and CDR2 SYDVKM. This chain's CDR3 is CASSFWERPDEQYF. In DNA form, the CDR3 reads TGTGCCAGCAGTTTCTGGGAGCGGCCGGACGAGCAGTACTTC.

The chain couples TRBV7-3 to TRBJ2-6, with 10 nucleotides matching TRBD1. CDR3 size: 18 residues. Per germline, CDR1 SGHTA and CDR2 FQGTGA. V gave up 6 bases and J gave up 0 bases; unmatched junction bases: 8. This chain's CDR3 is CASRSTGGLISGANVLTF. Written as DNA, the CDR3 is TGTGCCAGCAGGTCGACAGGGGGCTTAATCTCTGGGGCCAACGTCCTGACTTTC.

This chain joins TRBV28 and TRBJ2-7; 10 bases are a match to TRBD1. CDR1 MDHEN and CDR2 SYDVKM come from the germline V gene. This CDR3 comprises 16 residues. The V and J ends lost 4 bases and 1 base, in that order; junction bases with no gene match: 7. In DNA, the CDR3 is TGTGCCAGCAGTTCTCAGGGACAGGGGTCTTCCTACGAGCAGTACTTC. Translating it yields CASSSQGQGSSYEQYF.

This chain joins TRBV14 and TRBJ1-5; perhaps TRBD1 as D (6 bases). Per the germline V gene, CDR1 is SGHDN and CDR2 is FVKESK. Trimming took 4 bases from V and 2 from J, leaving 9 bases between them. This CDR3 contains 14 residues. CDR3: CASSPTGRNQPQHF. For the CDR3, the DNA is TGTGCCAGCAGCCCGACAGGCCGCAATCAGCCCCAGCATTTT.

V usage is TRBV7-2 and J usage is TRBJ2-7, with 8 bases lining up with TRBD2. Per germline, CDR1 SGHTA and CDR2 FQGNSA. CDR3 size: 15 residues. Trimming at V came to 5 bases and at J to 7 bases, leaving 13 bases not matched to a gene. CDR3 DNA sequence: TGTGCCAGCAGCCCGAGGGCCACTAGCGGAGGGGAGCAGTACTTC. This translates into CASSPRATSGGEQYF.

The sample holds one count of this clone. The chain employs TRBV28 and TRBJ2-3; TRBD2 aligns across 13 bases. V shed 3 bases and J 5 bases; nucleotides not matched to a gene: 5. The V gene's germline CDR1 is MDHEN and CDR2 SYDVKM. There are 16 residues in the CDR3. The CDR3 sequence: CASSFVGLAGVDTQYF. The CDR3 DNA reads TGTGCCAGCAGTTTTGTAGGACTAGCGGGAGTAGATACGCAGTATTTT.

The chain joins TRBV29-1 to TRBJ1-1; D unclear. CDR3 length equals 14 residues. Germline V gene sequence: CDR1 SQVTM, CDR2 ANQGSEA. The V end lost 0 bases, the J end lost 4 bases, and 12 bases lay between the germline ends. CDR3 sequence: CSVEEVPGVTEAFF. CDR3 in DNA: TGCAGCGTTGAAGAGGTCCCTGGGGTCACTGAAGCTTTCTTT.

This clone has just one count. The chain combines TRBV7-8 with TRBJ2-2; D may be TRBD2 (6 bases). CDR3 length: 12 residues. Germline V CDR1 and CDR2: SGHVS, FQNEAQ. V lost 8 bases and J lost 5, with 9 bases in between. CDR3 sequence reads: CASREFTGELFF. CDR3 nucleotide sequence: TGTGCCAGCCGGGAGTTTACCGGGGAGCTGTTTTTT.

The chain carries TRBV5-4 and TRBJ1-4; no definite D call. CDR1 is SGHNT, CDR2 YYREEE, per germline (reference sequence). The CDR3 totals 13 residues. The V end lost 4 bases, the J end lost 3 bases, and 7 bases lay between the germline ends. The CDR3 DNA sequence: TGTGCCAGCAGCCCTCTCCCTAATGAAAAACTGTTTTTT. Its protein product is CASSPLPNEKLFF.

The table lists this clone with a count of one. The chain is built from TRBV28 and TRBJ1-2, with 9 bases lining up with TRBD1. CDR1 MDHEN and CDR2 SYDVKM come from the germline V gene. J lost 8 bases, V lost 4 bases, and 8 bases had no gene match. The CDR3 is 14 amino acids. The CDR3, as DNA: TGTGCCAGCAGTTCCGGACAGGGGAGGAGGGGCTACACCTTC. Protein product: CASSSGQGRRGYTF.

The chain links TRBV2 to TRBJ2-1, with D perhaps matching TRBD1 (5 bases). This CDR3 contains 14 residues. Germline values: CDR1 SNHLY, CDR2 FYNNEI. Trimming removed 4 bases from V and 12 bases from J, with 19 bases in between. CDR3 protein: CASSGNRSGYGQFF. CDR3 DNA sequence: TGTGCCAGCAGTGGGAACAGGTCAGGGTATGGGCAGTTCTTC.

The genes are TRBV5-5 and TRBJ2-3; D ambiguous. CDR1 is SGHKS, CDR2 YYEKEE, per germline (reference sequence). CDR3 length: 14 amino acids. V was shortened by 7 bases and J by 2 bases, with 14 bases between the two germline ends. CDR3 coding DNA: TGTGCCAGCCGAACGTTCACACTCACAGATACGCAGTATTTT. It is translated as CASRTFTLTDTQYF.

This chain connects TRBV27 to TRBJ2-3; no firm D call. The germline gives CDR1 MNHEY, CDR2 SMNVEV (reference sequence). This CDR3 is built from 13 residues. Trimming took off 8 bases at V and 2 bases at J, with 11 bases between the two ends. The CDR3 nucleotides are TGTGCCAGCGCTCACTCCCCCACAGATACGCAGTATTTT. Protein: CASAHSPTDTQYF.

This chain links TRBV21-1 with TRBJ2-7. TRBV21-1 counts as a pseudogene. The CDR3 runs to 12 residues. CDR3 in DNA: TGTGCCAGCAGCTCCAAGTTTTACGAGCAGTACTTC. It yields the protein CASSSKFYEQYF.

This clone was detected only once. The CDR3 bases are TGTGCCAGCAGTCCCAGGGTTACTGGAAACACCATATATTTT. It specifies CASSPRVTGNTIYF. The chain recombines TRBV6-5 with TRBJ1-3; D possibly corresponds to TRBD1 (5 bases). This CDR3 spans 14 amino acids. The ends were cut back, 5 bases at V and 2 bases at J, with 10 bases in the middle. CDR1 and CDR2 (germline): MNHEY, SVGAGI.

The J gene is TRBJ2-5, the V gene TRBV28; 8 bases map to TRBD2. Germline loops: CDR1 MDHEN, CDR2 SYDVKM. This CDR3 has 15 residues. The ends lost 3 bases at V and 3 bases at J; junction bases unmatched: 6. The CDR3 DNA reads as TGTGCCAGCAGTTTTTCTCCCGGGGGGGAAGAGACCCAGTACTTC. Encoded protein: CASSFSPGGEETQYF.

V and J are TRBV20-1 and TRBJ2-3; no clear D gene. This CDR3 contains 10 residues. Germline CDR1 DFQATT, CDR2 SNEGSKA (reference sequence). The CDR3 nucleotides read TGCGGAATTCTGTCAGATACGCAGTATTTT. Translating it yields CGILSDTQYF.